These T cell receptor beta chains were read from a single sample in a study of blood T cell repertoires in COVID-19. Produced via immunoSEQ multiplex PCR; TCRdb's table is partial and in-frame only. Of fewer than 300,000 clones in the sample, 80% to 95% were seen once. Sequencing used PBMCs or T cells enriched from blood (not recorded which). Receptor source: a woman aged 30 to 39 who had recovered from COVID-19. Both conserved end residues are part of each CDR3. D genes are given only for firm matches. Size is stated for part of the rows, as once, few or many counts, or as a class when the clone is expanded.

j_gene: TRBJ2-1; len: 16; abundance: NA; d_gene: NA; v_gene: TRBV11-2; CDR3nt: TGTGCCAGCAGCTTCCTAGCCTTAACCTCCTACAATGAGCAGTTCTTC; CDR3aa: CASSFLALTSYNEQFF
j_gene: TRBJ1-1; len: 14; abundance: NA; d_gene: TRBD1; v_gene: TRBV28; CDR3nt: TGTGCCAGCAGTATCGGACAGGGCAACACTGAAGCTTTCTTT; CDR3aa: CASSIGQGNTEAFF
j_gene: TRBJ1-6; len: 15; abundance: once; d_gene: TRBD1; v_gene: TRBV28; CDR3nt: TGTGCCAGCAGTCGACACGGACAGGGACGTTCACCCCTCCACTTT; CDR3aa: CASSRHGQGRSPLHF
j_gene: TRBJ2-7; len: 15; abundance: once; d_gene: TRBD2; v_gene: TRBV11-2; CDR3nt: TGTGCCAGCAGCCTCGGCGGGAGTGGGCTATACGAGCAGTACTTC; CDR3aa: CASSLGGSGLYEQYF
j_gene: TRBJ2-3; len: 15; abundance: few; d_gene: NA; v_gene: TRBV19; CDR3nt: TGTGCCAGTAGTATAGAGGATGGGAGAACAGATACGCAGTATTTT; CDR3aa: CASSIEDGRTDTQYF
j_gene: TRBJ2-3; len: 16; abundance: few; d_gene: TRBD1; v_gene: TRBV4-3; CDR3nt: TGCGCCAGCAGCCAGGCCGGGACAGGGGGCGGAGATACGCAGTATTTT; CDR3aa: CASSQAGTGGGDTQYF
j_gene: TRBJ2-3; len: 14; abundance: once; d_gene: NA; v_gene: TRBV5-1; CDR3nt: TGCGCCAGCACCCCCGGGACTAGCACAGATACGCAGTATTTT; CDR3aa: CASTPGTSTDTQYF
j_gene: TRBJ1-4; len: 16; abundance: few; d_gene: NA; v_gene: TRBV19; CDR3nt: TGTGCCAGTAGTCCGCGCGACGGAGCAACTAATGAAAAACTGTTTTTT; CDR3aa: CASSPRDGATNEKLFF
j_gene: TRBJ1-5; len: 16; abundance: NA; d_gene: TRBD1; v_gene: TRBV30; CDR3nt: TGTGCCTGGGGACAGGGGGCCGCCCTCCACAATCAGCCCCAGCATTTT; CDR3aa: CAWGQGAALHNQPQHF
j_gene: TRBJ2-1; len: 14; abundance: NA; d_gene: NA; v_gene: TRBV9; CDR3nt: TGTGCCAGCAGCGTAGTATCCTCCTACAATGAGCAGTTCTTC; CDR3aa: CASSVVSSYNEQFF
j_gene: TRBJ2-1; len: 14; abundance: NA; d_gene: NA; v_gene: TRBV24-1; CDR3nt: TGTGCCACCAGTGATTTAAGGGGATTCAATGAGCAGTTCTTC; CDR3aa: CATSDLRGFNEQFF
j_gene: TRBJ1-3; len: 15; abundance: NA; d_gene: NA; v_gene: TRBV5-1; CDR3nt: TGCGCCAGCAGGGCCGCGGGAAAACCGGAAAACACCATATATTTT; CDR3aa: CASRAAGKPENTIYF
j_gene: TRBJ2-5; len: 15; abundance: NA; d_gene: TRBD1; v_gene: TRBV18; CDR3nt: TGTGCCAGCTCTCCCCCCGAGGGACAGGGGGGGACCCAGTACTTC; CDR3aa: CASSPPEGQGGTQYF
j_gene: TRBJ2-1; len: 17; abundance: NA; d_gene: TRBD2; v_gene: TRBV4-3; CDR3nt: TGCGCCAGCAGCCAAGATTCACTAGCGGGAGCCTACAATGAGCAGTTCTTC; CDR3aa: CASSQDSLAGAYNEQFF
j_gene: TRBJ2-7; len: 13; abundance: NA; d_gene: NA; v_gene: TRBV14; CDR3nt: TGTGCCAGCAGCCAAGGTTGGGGGGACGAGCAGTACTTC; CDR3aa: CASSQGWGDEQYF
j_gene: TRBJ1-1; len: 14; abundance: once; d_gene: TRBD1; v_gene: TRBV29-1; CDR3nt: TGCAGCGTCTCGCGAGGGGGCCTGTGGACTGAAGCTTTCTTT; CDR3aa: CSVSRGGLWTEAFF
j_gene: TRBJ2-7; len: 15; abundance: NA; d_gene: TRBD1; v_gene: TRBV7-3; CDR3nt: TGTGCCAGCAGCTCCCTGCCGGGACAGGGCTACGAGCAGTACTTC; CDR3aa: CASSSLPGQGYEQYF
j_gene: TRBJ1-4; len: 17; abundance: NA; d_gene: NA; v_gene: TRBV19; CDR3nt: TGTGCCAGTAGTACACAACACCGACTCCCGGAGGATGAAAAACTGTTTTTT; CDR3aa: CASSTQHRLPEDEKLFF
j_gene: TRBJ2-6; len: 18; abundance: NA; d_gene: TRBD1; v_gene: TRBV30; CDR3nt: TGTGCCTGGAGTGATACCGGGACAGGCCTCCTCTGGGCCAACGTCCTGACTTTC; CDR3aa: CAWSDTGTGLLWANVLTF
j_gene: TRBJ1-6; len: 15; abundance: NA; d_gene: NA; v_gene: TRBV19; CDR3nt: TGTGCCACCGCGGGGGGCGCACAGGGCAACTCACCCCTCCACTTT; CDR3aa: CATAGGAQGNSPLHF
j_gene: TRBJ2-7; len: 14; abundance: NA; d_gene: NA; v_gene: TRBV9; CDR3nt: TGTGCCAGCAGCTCGACAGTACCCGGAGCGGAGCAGTACTTC; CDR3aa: CASSSTVPGAEQYF
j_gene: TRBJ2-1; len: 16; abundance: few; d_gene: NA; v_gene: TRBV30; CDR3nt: TGTGCCTGGAGCCTTGCTGGGCTCCAGTCCTACAATGAGCAGTTCTTC; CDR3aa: CAWSLAGLQSYNEQFF
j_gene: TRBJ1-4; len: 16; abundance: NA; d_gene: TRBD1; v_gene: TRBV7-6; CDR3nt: TGTGCCAGCAGCTCGGCAGGGGGCGAAACTAATGAAAAACTGTTTTTT; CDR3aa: CASSSAGGETNEKLFF
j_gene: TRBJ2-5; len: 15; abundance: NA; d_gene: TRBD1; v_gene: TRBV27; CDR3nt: TGTGCCAGCAGTCTGACAGGGGCCCTCCGAGAGACCCAGTACTTC; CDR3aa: CASSLTGALRETQYF
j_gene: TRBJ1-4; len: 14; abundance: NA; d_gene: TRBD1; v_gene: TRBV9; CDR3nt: TGTGCCAGCAGCGCTGGGACAGAGAATGAAAAACTGTTTTTT; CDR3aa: CASSAGTENEKLFF
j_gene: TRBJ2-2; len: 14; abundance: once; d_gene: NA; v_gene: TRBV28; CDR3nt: TGTGCCAGCAGCTCGGGACTGAACACCGGGGAGCTGTTTTTT; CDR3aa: CASSSGLNTGELFF
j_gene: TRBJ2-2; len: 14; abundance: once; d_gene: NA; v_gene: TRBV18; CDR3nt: TGTGCCAGCTCACCTTTCGGGGAGAGCGGGGAGCTGTTTTTT; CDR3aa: CASSPFGESGELFF
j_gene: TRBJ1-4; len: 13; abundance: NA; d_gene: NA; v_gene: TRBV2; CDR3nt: TGTGCCAGCAGCGCGGGCCGAAGTGAAAAACTGTTTTTT; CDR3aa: CASSAGRSEKLFF
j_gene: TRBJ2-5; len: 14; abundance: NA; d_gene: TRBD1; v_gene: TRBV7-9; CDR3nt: TGTGCCAGCAGCTCTTGGACAGGGCAAGAGACCCAGTACTTC; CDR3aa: CASSSWTGQETQYF
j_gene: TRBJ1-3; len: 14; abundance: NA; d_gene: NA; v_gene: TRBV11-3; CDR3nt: TGTGCCAGCAGCTCGGGACTCTCTGGAAACACCATATATTTT; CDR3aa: CASSSGLSGNTIYF
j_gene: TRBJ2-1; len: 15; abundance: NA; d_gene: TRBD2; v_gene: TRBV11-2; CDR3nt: TGTGCCAGCAGCTTCCTAGCGGGAGTACCCAATGAGCAGTTCTTC; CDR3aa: CASSFLAGVPNEQFF
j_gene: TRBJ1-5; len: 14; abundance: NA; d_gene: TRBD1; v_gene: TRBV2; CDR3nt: TGTGCCAGCAGGCAGGGGACAGGAGATCAGCCCCAGCATTTT; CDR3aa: CASRQGTGDQPQHF
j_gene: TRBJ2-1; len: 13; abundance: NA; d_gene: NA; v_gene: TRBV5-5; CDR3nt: TGTGCCAGCAGCTTGGGGGGTAGCGTTGAGCAGTTCTTC; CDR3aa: CASSLGGSVEQFF
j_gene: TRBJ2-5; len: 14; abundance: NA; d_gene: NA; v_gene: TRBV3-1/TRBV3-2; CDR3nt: TGTGCCAGCAGCTTACGACAGCCCCAAGAGACCCAGTACTTC; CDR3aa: CASSLRQPQETQYF
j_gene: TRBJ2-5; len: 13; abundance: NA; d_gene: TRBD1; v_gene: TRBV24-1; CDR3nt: TGTGCCACCAGTCCCAGGGGGATTGAGACCCAGTACTTC; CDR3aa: CATSPRGIETQYF
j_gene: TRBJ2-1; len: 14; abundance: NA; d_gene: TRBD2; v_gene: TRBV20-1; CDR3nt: TGCAGTGCTAGTAGCGGGAGACCCTACAATGAGCAGTTCTTC; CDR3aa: CSASSGRPYNEQFF
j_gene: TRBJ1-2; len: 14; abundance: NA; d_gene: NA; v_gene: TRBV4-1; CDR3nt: TGCGCCAGCAGCCAAGCGAGGCAGGGCGGTGGCTACACCTTC; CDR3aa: CASSQARQGGGYTF
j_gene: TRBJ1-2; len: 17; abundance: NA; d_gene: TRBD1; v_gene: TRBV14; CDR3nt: TGTGCCAGCAGCCAAGAAAAACTAGGACAGGGGGATTACGGCTACACCTTC; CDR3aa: CASSQEKLGQGDYGYTF
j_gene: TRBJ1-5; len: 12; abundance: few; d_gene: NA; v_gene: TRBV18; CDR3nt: TGTGCCAGCTCACAGGGGAATCAGCCCCAGCATTTT; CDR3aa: CASSQGNQPQHF
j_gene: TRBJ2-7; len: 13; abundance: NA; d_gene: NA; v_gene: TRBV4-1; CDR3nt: TGCGCCAGCAGCCAAAGCGACTCCTACGAGCAGTACTTC; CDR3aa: CASSQSDSYEQYF
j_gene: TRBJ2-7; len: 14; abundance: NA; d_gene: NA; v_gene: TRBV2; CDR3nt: TGTGCCAGCAGAGTAGTTCGGGGGACCTACGAGCAGTACTTC; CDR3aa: CASRVVRGTYEQYF
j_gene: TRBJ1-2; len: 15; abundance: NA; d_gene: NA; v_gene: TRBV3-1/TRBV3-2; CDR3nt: TGTGCCAGCAGCCCGGACCCAAGGACAGTTTATGGCTACACCTTC; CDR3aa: CASSPDPRTVYGYTF
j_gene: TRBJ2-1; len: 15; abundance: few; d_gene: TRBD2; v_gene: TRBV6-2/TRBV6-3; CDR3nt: TGTGCCAGCAGTTACACGTCTAGCGGGAGTTATGAGCAGTTCTTC; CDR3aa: CASSYTSSGSYEQFF
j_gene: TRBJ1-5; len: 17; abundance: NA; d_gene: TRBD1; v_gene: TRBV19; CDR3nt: TGTGCCAGTAGTACGAGAGGGACAGTCGGTAGCAATCAGCCCCAGCATTTT; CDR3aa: CASSTRGTVGSNQPQHF
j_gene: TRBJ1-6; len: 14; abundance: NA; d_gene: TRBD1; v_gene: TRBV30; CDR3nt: TGTGCCTGGAGTGTACGGGAGGGGGCCAAACCCCTCCACTTT; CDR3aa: CAWSVREGAKPLHF
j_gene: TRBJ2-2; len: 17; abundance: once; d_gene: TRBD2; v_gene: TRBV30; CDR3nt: TGTGCCTGGAGTGTGACTAGCGGGAGGGCCGTCACCGGGGAGCTGTTTTTT; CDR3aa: CAWSVTSGRAVTGELFF
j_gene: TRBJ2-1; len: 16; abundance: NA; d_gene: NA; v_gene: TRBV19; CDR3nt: TGTGCCAGTAGTTCCTCAACTGCGGTCCCGCGGAATGAGCAGTTCTTC; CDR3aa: CASSSSTAVPRNEQFF
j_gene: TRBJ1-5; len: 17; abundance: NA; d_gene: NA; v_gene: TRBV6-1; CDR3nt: TGTGCCAGCAGTGGACAGGCGGTTCCGACTAGCAATCAGCCCCAGCATTTT; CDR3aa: CASSGQAVPTSNQPQHF
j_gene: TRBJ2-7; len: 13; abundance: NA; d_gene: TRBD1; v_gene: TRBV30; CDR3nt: TGTGCCTGGAGGGGGGACAGCTCCTACGAGCAGTACTTC; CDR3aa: CAWRGDSSYEQYF
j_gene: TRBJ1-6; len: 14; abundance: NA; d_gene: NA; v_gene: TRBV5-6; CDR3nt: TGTGCCAGCAGCTTGGGGCGGAGGGATTCACCCCTCCACTTT; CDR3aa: CASSLGRRDSPLHF
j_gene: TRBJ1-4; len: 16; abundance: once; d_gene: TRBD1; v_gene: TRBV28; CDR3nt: TGTGCCAGCAGGTCGCCTCCGGGACAGGCTAATGAAAAACTGTTTTTT; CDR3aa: CASRSPPGQANEKLFF
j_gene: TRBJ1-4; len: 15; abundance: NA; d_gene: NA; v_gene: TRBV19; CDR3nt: TGTGCCACCAAGAGGACAGTCATCACTAATGAAAAACTGTTTTTT; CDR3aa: CATKRTVITNEKLFF
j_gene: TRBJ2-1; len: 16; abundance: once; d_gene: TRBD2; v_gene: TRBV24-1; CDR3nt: TGTGCCACCAGTGATCGGGGCGGGACTAGCGTTAGTGAGCAGTTCTTC; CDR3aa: CATSDRGGTSVSEQFF
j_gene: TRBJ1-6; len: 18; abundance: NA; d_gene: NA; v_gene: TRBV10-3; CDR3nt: TGTGCCATCAGTGTTTCCTCCAGGCCGAGCTCCTATAATTCACCCCTCCACTTT; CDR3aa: CAISVSSRPSSYNSPLHF
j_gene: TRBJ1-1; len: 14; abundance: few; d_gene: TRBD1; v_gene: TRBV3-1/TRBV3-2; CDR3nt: TGTGCCAGCAGGCGGGGACAGGGGAACACTGAAGCTTTCTTT; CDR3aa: CASRRGQGNTEAFF